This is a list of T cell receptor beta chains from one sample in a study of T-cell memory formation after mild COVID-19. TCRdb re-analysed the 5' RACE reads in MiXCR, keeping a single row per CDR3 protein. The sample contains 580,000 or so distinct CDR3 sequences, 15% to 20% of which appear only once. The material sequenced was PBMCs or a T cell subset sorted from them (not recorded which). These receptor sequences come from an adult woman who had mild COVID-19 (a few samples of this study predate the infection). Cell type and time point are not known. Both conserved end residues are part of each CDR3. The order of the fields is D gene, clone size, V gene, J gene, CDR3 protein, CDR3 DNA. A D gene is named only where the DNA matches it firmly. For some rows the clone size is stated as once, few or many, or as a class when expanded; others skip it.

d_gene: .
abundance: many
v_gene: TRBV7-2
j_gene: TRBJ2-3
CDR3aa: CASNLDYTDTQYF
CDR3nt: TGTGCCAGCAACCTGGACTACACAGATACGCAGTATTTT

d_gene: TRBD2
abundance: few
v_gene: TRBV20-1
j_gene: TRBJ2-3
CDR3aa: CSAVGGPSTDTQYF
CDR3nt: TGCAGTGCTGTGGGAGGGCCGAGCACAGATACGCAGTATTTT

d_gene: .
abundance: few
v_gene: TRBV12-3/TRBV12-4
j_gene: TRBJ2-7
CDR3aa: CASSLGWGRKYEQYF
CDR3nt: TGTGCCAGCAGTTTGGGCTGGGGAAGAAAGTACGAGCAGTACTTC

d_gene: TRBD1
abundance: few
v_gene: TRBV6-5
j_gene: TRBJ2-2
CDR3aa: CASSYFQGASSGELFF
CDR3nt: TGTGCCAGCAGTTACTTCCAGGGGGCATCCTCCGGGGAGCTGTTTTTT

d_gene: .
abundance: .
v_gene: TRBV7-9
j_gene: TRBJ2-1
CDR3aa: CASSLAQVGGRSYNEQFF
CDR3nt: TGTGCCAGCAGCTTAGCGCAAGTCGGGGGCAGGTCCTACAATGAGCAGTTCTTC

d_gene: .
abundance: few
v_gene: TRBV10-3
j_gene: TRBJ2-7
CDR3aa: CAISESNPDSYEQYF
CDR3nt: TGTGCCATCAGTGAGTCGAATCCGGATTCCTACGAGCAGTACTTC

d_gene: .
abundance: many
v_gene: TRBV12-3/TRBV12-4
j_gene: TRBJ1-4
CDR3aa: CASSGQLNEKLFF
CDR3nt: TGTGCCAGCAGTGGACAGCTTAATGAAAAACTGTTTTTT

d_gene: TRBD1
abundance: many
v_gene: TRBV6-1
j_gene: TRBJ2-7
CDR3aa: CASSQTGRSSEQYF
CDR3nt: TGTGCCAGCAGCCAGACAGGGCGGTCCTCCGAGCAGTACTTC

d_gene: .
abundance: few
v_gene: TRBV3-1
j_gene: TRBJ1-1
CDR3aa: CASSQLGGGTEAFF
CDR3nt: TGTGCCAGCAGCCAACTCGGGGGTGGAACTGAAGCTTTCTTT

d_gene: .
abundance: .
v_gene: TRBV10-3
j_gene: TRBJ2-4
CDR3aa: CAISRDGKNIQYF
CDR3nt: TGTGCCATCAGTAGGGACGGGAAAAACATTCAGTACTTC

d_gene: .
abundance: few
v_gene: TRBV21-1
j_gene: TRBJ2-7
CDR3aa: CASSKKVASLRYEQYF
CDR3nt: TGTGCCAGCAGCAAAAAGGTGGCTAGCCTACGGTACGAGCAGTACTTC

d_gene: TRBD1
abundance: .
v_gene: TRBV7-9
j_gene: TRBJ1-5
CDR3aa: CASSSETGAQHF
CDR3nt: TGTGCCAGCAGCTCCGAAACAGGGGCCCAGCATTTT

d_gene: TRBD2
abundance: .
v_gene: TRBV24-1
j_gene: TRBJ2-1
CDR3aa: CATSDPGTSGGNEQFF
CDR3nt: TGTGCCACCAGTGACCCCGGGACTAGCGGGGGGAATGAGCAGTTCTTC

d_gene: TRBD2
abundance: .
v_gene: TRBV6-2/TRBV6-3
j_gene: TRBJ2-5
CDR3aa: CASSYTSGSLEETQYF
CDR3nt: TGTGCCAGCAGTTATACAAGCGGGAGTTTAGAAGAGACCCAGTACTTC

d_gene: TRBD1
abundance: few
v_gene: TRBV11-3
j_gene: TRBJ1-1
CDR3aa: CASSLGTGWGNTEAFF
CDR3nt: TGTGCCAGCAGCTTAGGGACAGGGTGGGGGAACACTGAAGCTTTCTTT

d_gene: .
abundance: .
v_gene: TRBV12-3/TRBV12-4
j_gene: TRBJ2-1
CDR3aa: CASTKTSSYNEQFF
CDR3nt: TGTGCCAGCACCAAGACGAGCTCCTACAATGAGCAGTTCTTC

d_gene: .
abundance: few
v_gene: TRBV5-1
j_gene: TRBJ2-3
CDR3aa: CASSSSSSSADTQYF
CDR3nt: TGCGCCAGCAGCTCCTCCAGTTCTAGCGCAGATACGCAGTATTTT

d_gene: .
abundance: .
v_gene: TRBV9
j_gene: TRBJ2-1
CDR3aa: CASSPPDTGDEQFF
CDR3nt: TGTGCCAGCAGCCCACCGGATACTGGTGATGAGCAGTTCTTC

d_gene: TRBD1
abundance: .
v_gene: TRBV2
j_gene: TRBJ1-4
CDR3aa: CASSGDSISTNEKLFF
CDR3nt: TGTGCCAGCTCCGGGGACAGCATCTCAACTAATGAAAAACTGTTTTTT

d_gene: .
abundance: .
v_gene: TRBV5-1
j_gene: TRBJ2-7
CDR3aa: CASRSTGNGEQYF
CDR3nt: TGCGCCAGCAGATCGACAGGCAATGGGGAGCAGTACTTC

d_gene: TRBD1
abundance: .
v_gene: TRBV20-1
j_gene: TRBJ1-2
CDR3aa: CSAPDRVRYGYTF
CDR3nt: TGCAGTGCTCCGGACAGGGTTAGGTATGGCTACACCTTC

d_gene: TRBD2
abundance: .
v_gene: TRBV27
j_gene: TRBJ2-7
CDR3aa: CASSLRREREQYF
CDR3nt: TGTGCCAGCAGTTTACGGCGGGAGAGGGAGCAGTACTTC

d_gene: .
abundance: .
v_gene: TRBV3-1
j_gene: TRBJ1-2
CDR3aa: CASSQDARGVYGYTF
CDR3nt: TGTGCCAGCAGCCAAGATGCCAGGGGAGTCTATGGCTACACCTTC

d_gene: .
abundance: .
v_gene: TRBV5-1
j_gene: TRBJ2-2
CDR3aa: CASRLGQNTGELFF
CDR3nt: TGCGCCAGCAGATTGGGACAGAACACCGGGGAGCTGTTTTTT

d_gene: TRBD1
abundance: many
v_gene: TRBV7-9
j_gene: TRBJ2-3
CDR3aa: CASNTRDRTTDTQYF
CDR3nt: TGTGCCAGCAACACACGGGACAGGACTACAGATACGCAGTATTTT

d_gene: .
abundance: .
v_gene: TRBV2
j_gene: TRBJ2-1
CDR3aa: CASHVPRNEQFF
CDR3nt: TGTGCCTCCCACGTCCCCCGGAATGAGCAGTTCTTC

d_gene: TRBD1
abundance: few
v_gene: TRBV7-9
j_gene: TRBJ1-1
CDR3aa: CASSSDRGNTEAFF
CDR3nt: TGTGCCAGCAGCTCGGACAGGGGTAACACTGAAGCTTTCTTT

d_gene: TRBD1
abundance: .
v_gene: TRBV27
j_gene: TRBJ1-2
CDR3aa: CASRLQGDYGYTF
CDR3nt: TGTGCCAGCAGACTACAGGGGGACTATGGCTACACCTTC

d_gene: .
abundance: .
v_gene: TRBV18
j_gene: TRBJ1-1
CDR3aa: CASSFVREGPFF
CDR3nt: TGTGCCAGCTCATTCGTCAGGGAAGGTCCTTTCTTT

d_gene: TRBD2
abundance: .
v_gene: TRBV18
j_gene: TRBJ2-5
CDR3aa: CASSPDRAGIQETQYF
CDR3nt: TGTGCCAGCTCACCGGATCGAGCGGGGATACAAGAGACCCAGTACTTC

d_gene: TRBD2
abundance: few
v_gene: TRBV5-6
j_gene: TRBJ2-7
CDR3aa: CASSLVAGGPIGF
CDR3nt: TGTGCCAGCAGCTTGGTAGCGGGAGGGCCGATTGGCTTC

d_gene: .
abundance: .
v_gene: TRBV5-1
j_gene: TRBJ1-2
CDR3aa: CASSLSPEPYGYTF
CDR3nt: TGCGCCAGCAGCTTGAGCCCAGAACCCTATGGCTACACCTTC

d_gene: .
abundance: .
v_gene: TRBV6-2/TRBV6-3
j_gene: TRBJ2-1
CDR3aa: CASSYSKGSSYNEQFF
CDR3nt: TGTGCCAGCAGTTACTCGAAAGGGTCCTCCTACAATGAGCAGTTCTTC

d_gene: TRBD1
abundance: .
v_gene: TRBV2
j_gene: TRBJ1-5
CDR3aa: CASSDGQATVNQPQHF
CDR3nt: TGTGCCAGCAGTGACGGACAGGCGACCGTCAATCAGCCCCAGCATTTT

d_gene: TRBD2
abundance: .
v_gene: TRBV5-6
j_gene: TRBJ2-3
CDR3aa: CASSLITLAGYTDTQYF
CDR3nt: TGTGCCAGCAGCTTGATTACCCTAGCGGGTTACACAGATACGCAGTATTTT

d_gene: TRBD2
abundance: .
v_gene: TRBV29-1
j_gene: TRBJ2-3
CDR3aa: CSVEGRGGSDTQYF
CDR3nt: TGCAGCGTTGAAGGGCGGGGGGGGTCAGATACGCAGTATTTT

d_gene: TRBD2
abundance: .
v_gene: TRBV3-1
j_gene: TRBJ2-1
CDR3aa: CASSQKRGGVERFF
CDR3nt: TGTGCCAGCAGCCAAAAACGGGGGGGCGTTGAGCGGTTCTTC

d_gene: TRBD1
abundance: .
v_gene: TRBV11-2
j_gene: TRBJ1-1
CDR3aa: CASSPPGQGAWDTEAFF
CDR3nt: TGTGCCAGCAGCCCGCCGGGACAGGGGGCATGGGACACTGAAGCTTTCTTT

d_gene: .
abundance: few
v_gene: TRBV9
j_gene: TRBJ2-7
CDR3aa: CASSVDVNSYEQYF
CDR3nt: TGTGCCAGCAGCGTAGATGTCAACTCCTACGAGCAGTACTTC

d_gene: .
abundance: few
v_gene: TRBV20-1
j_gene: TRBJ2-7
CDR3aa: CSASPEDRAYEQYF
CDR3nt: TGCAGTGCTAGCCCTGAGGACCGCGCCTACGAGCAGTACTTC

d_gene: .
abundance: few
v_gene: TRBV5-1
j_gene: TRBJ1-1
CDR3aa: CASRDQGSRAEAFF
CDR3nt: TGCGCCAGCCGCGATCAGGGGAGTAGAGCTGAAGCTTTCTTT

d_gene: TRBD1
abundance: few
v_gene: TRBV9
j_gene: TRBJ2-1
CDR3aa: CASANPGQQSNEQFF
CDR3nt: TGTGCCAGCGCCAACCCGGGACAGCAAAGCAATGAGCAGTTCTTC

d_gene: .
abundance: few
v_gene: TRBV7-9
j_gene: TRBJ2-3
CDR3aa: CASAPSLSGDTQYF
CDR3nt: TGTGCCAGCGCCCCTAGCCTCAGCGGAGATACGCAGTATTTT